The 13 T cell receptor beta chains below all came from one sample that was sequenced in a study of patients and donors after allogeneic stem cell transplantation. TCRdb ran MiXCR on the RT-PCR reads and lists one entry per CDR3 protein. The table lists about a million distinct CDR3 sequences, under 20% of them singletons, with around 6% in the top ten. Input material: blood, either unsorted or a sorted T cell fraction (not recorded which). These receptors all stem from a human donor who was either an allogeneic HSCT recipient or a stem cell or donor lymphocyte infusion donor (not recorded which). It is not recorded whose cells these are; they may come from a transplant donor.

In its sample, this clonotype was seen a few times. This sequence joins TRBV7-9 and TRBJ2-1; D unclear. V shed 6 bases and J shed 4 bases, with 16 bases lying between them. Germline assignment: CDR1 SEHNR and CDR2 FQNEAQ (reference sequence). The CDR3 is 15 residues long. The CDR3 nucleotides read TGTGCCAGCAGGCCGACGCCCTCGGCTTACAATGAGCAGTTCTTC. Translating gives CASRPTPSAYNEQFF.

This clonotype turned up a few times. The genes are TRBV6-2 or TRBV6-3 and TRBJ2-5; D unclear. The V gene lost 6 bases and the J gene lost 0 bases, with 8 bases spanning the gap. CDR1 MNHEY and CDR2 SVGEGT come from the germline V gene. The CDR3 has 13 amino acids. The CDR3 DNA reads TGTGCCAGCAGATCAGGATACCAAGAGACCCAGTACTTC. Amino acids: CASRSGYQETQYF.

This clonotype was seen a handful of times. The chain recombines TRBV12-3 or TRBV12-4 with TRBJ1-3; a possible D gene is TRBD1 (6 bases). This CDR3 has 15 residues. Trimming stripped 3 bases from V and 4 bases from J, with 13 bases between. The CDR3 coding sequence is TGTGCCAGCAGTTTTGGGGGCGCGAGAGGAAACACCATATATTTT. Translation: CASSFGGARGNTIYF.

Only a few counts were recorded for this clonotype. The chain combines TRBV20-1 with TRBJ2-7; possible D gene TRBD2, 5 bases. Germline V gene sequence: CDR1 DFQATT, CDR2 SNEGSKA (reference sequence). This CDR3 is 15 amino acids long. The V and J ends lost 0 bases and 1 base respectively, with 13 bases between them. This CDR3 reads CSARDGQRSSYEQYF. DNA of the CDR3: TGCAGTGCTAGAGATGGCCAGCGGAGTTCCTACGAGCAGTACTTC.

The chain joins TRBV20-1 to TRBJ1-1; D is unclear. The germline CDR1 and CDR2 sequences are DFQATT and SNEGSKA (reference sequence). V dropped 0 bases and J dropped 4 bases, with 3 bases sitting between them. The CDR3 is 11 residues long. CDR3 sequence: CSARDPTEAFF. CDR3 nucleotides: TGCAGTGCTAGAGATCCCACTGAAGCTTTCTTT.

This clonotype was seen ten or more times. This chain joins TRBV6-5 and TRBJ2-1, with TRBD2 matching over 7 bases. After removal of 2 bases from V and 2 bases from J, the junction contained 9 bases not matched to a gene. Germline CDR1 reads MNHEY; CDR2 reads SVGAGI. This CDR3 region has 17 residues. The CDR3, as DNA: TGTGCCAGCAGTTACAGATGGGCGGGGGATACCTACAATGAGCAGTTCTTC. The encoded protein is CASSYRWAGDTYNEQFF.

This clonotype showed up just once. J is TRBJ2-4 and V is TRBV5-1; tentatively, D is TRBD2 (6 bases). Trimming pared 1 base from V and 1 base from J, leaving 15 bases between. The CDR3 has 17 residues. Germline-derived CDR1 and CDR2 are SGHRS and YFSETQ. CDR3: CASSLISGDKAKNIQYF. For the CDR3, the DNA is TGCGCCAGCAGCTTGATATCGGGGGATAAGGCCAAAAACATTCAGTACTTC.

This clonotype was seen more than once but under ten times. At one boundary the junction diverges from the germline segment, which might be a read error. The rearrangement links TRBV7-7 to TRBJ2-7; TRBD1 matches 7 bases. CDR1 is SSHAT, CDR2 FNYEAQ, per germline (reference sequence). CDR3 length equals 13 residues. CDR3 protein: CASSLTGVDEQYF. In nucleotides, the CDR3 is TGTGCTAGCAGCCTTACAGGGGTCGACGAGCAGTACTTC.

The CDR3 spells CAWSRAAGEAFF. CDR3 DNA: TGTGCCTGGAGTCGGGCTGCGGGTGAAGCTTTCTTT. This chain links TRBV30 with TRBJ1-1; no clear D. The length of the CDR3 is 12 residues. Trimming removed 2 bases from V and 7 bases from J, with 11 bases in between. Germline V CDR1 and CDR2: GTSNPN, SVGIG (reference sequence).

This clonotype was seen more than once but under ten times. CDR3 sequence reads: CSVEYGGSYGYTF. Written as DNA, the CDR3 is TGCAGCGTTGAATACGGGGGAAGCTATGGCTACACCTTC. The V and J genes are TRBV29-1 and TRBJ1-2; D is possibly TRBD1 (5 bases). This CDR3 is built from 13 residues. Between the trimmed V and J ends, which lost 2 bases and 4 bases, there was a span of 11 bases. CDR1 and CDR2 from the germline V gene are SQVTM and ANQGSEA.

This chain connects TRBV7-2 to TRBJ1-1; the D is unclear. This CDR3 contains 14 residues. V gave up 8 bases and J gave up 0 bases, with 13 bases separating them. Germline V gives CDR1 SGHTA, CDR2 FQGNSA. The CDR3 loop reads CASGNRGLNTEAFF. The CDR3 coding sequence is TGTGCCAGCGGTAACAGAGGATTGAACACTGAAGCTTTCTTT.

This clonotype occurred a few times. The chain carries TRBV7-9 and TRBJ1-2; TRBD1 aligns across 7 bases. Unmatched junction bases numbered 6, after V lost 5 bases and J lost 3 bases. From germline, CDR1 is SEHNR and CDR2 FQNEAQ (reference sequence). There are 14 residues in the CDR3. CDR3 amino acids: CASSRSGQDYGYTF. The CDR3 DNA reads TGTGCCAGCAGCAGATCTGGACAGGACTATGGCTACACCTTC. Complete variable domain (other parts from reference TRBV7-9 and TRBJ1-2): DTGVSQNPRHKITKRGQNVTFRCDPISEHNRLYWYRQTLGQGPEFLTYFQNEAQLEKSRLLSDRFSAERPKGSFSTLEIQRTEQGDSAMYLCASSRSGQDYGYTFGSGTRLTVV.

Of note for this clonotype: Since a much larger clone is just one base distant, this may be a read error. The CDR3 sequence: CSAAGPNYGYTF. In nucleotides, the CDR3 is TGCAGTGCTGCGGGACCGAACTATGGCTACACCTTC. The genes are TRBV20-1 and TRBJ1-2; D possibly corresponds to TRBD1 (5 bases). Trimming pared 5 bases from V and 2 bases from J, leaving 9 bases between. The CDR3 is 12 residues long. Per germline, CDR1 DFQATT and CDR2 SNEGSKA (reference sequence).